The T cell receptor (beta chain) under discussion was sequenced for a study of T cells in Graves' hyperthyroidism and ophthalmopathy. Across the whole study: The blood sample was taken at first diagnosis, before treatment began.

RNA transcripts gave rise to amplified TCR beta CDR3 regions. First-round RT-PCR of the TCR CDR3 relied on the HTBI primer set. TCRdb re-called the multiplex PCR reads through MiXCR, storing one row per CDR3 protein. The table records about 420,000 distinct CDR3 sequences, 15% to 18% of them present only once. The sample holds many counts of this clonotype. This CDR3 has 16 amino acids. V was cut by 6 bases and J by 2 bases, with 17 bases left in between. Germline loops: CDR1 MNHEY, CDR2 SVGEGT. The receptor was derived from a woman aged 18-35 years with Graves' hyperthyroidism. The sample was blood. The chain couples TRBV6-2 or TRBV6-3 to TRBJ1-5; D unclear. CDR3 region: CASSGLNDLGNQPQHF. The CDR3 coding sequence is TGTGCCAGCAGCGGCCTGAACGATTTGGGCAATCAGCCCCAGCATTTT.